Listed below are T cell receptor beta chains from one sample, sequenced in a study of cytomegalovirus exposure and HLA in healthy donors. Some clones are missing from TCRdb's copy, which holds only in-frame ones; the method was immunoSEQ multiplex PCR. Altogether 150,000 to 200,000 clones are present, roughly 84% being singletons, with the ten largest covering roughly a tenth. The sequencing sample was made of PBMCs. The receptors were gathered from a man between 25 and 39 years old in good health and CMV-seropositive. CDR3s include the opening cysteine and the closing phenylalanine or tryptophan.

v_call cdr3_aa
TRBV7-6 CASSLFAGTGYNEQFF
TRBV6-1 CASSDWTSGRIHKGDTQYF
TRBV7-9 CASSPRDKSYEQYF
TRBV6-5 CASTRTSGAPEDF
TRBV29-1 CSVRTAGITDTQYF
TRBV2 CASIRQSAYNSPLHF
TRBV2 CATHRGDRGTYEQYF
TRBV7-9 CASSLARGSYNEQFF
TRBV5-1 CASSVDSPNQPQHF
TRBV29-1 CSASHTGGSRAYEQYF
TRBV28 CASGVFGWRLSYNEQFF
TRBV9 CASSQGLAVAQTQYF
TRBV11-2 CASSQYRVNEQFF
TRBV7-9 CASSFVLSTEAFF